This is a list of T cell receptor beta chains from one sample in a study of radiotherapy plus CTLA-4 blockade in lung cancer. Using immunoSEQ multiplex PCR, the repertoire was profiled, and TCRdb retains in-frame clones only, with some absent. Among more than 50,000 clones listed, approximately 76% were seen once. The sequencing here drew on peripheral blood, taken from a patient treated with radiotherapy plus ipilimumab. The receptors come from a human donor with non-small cell lung cancer who had a complete response to radiotherapy plus ipilimumab. CDR3s include the opening cysteine and the closing phenylalanine or tryptophan. A D gene is named only where the DNA matches it firmly. A row's size may be missing; if present it is once, few, many or a size class.

size	J	V	D	CDR3	DNA
-	TRBJ2-7	TRBV6-5	TRBD1	CASSPDRDYEQYF	TGTGCCAGCAGTCCCGACAGGGACTACGAGCAGTACTTC
-	TRBJ1-2	TRBV19	TRBD1	CASSRSTGTGALRYTF	TGTGCCAGCTCGCGCAGTACCGGGACAGGGGCCCTTCGCTACACCTTC
-	TRBJ2-7	TRBV18	TRBD2	CASSRGLAVESYEQYF	TGTGCCAGCTCACGGGGTCTAGCGGTAGAATCCTACGAGCAGTACTTC
-	TRBJ1-6	TRBV15	-	CATSSGPLGHYNSPLHF	TGTGCCACCAGCAGCGGTCCCTTGGGGCACTATAATTCACCCCTCCACTTT
few	TRBJ2-1	TRBV6-5	TRBD1	CASRSSGTGKNEQFF	TGTGCCAGCAGGAGCTCCGGGACAGGGAAGAATGAGCAGTTCTTC
-	TRBJ2-3	TRBV11-2	-	CASSPQGDTQYF	TGTGCCAGCAGCCCCCAGGGCGATACGCAGTATTTT
-	TRBJ2-5	TRBV18	-	CASSPRIEEETQYF	TGTGCCAGCTCACCACGGATCGAGGAAGAGACCCAGTACTTC
-	TRBJ1-6	TRBV6-5	TRBD1	CASSPGTGGLPLHF	TGTGCCAGCAGCCCCGGGACAGGGGGTCTACCCCTCCACTTT
-	TRBJ2-5	TRBV6-6	-	CASSRTGGEETQYF	TGTGCCAGCAGTCGTACGGGGGGCGAAGAGACCCAGTACTTC
-	TRBJ2-7	TRBV29-1	TRBD1	CSGRDSSYEQYF	TGCAGCGGCCGGGACAGCTCCTACGAGCAGTACTTC
-	TRBJ1-3	TRBV28	-	CASSPTVSSGNTIYF	TGTGCCAGCAGTCCGACAGTTAGCTCTGGAAACACCATATATTTT
-	TRBJ2-7	TRBV27	TRBD2	CASSLGTSGRAYEQYF	TGTGCCAGCAGTCTCGGAACTAGCGGGAGAGCCTACGAGCAGTACTTC
-	TRBJ2-1	TRBV6-4	TRBD1	CASSKGTGTGGNEQFF	TGTGCCAGCAGTAAAGGCACCGGGACAGGGGGCAATGAGCAGTTCTTC
-	TRBJ1-2	TRBV7-2	TRBD1	CASSLPGGDLEGYTF	TGTGCCAGCAGCTTACCAGGGGGCGATCTGGAAGGCTACACCTTC
-	TRBJ1-5	TRBV6-5	TRBD1	CASSWGQGEDQPQHF	TGTGCCAGCAGTTGGGGACAGGGCGAAGATCAGCCCCAGCATTTT
few	TRBJ1-1	TRBV7-2	-	CASAKGGTEAFF	TGTGCCAGCGCTAAGGGAGGCACTGAAGCTTTCTTT
-	TRBJ2-7	TRBV28	-	CASSFGTGSYEQYF	TGTGCCAGCAGTTTCGGTACAGGGTCCTACGAGCAGTACTTC
-	TRBJ2-5	TRBV30	-	CAWSAVTPGLKWETQYF	TGTGCCTGGAGCGCGGTTACCCCGGGATTAAAATGGGAGACCCAGTACTTC
once	TRBJ1-3	TRBV6-1	-	CASSLGSGGGNTIYF	TGTGCCAGCAGCCTCGGGTCGGGTGGTGGAAACACCATATATTTT
-	TRBJ2-1	TRBV19	TRBD1	CASSISGTGVFF	TGTGCCAGTAGTATATCCGGGACAGGGGTGTTCTTC
-	TRBJ1-4	TRBV2	-	CASRGGRRNEKLFF	TGTGCCAGCCGGGGGGGAAGGAGGAATGAAAAACTGTTTTTT
-	TRBJ1-1	TRBV28	-	CASRPGRGTEAFF	TGTGCCAGCAGACCGGGGCGGGGGACTGAAGCTTTCTTT
-	TRBJ1-1	TRBV6-6	TRBD1	CASTLGGAGTEAFF	TGTGCCAGCACGCTAGGGGGCGCGGGCACTGAAGCTTTCTTT
-	TRBJ2-5	TRBV18	TRBD1	CASSPRTGGLETQYF	TGTGCCAGCTCACCTCGGACAGGGGGCTTGGAGACCCAGTACTTC
-	TRBJ2-3	TRBV11-3	-	CASSLGGSYTDTQYF	TGTGCCAGCAGCTTAGGAGGCAGCTACACAGATACGCAGTATTTT
-	TRBJ2-1	TRBV15	TRBD2	CATSREFALSTSGDNEQFF	TGTGCCACCAGCAGAGAGTTCGCCTTATCTACTAGCGGGGACAATGAGCAGTTCTTC
-	TRBJ2-2	TRBV6-6	TRBD1	CASSGRDRATGELFF	TGTGCCAGCAGTGGCCGGGACAGGGCCACCGGGGAGCTGTTTTTT
-	TRBJ2-2	TRBV2	-	CASSFRLNTGELFF	TGTGCCAGCTCGTTCAGACTGAACACCGGGGAGCTGTTTTTT
once	TRBJ2-7	TRBV14	TRBD1	CASSQDLQTGEYEQYF	TGTGCCAGCAGCCAAGATCTGCAGACAGGGGAATACGAGCAGTACTTC
-	TRBJ2-2	TRBV30	TRBD2	CAWSVGTSKFGELFF	TGTGCCTGGAGTGTAGGGACTAGCAAATTCGGGGAGCTGTTTTTT
-	TRBJ2-1	TRBV7-9	TRBD1	CASSFQDRGRGNEQFF	TGTGCCAGCAGCTTCCAAGACAGGGGGCGGGGCAATGAGCAGTTCTTC
few	TRBJ2-5	TRBV7-9	-	CASSLTLGAQETQYF	TGTGCCAGCAGCTTAACCTTAGGGGCCCAAGAGACCCAGTACTTC
-	TRBJ2-5	TRBV30	TRBD2	CAWSAPTSVKETQYF	TGTGCCTGGAGCGCCCCTACTAGCGTCAAGGAGACCCAGTACTTC
-	TRBJ2-2	TRBV5-1	-	CASRTGTWSAGELFF	TGCGCCAGCAGGACCGGGACTTGGTCCGCCGGGGAGCTGTTTTTT
-	TRBJ2-3	TRBV7-9	TRBD2	CASSFSGGAADTQYF	TGTGCCAGCAGCTTTAGCGGGGGGGCAGCAGATACGCAGTATTTT
-	TRBJ1-2	TRBV30	-	CAWNKAARGSGYTF	TGTGCCTGGAATAAGGCAGCCCGAGGATCCGGCTACACCTTC
-	TRBJ1-3	TRBV7-2	-	CASSLDATVSGNTIYF	TGTGCCAGCAGCTTAGATGCGACAGTCTCTGGAAACACCATATATTTT
-	TRBJ1-5	TRBV6-5	-	CASSYSLTGNQPQHF	TGTGCCAGCAGTTACTCTTTGACAGGCAATCAGCCCCAGCATTTT
-	TRBJ2-3	TRBV4-1	TRBD2	CASSQRLAASTDTQYF	TGCGCCAGCAGCCAGAGACTAGCGGCTAGCACAGATACGCAGTATTTT
-	TRBJ2-7	TRBV4-2	-	CASSQQIQDLPPDEQYF	TGTGCCAGCAGCCAGCAAATACAGGACCTCCCGCCCGACGAGCAGTACTTC
-	TRBJ2-7	TRBV18	-	CASSPWSDRTITEQYF	TGTGCCAGCTCACCTTGGTCGGACAGGACTATTACGGAGCAGTACTTC
-	TRBJ2-7	TRBV6-1	-	CASSETGKYEQYF	TGTGCCAGCAGTGAAACCGGGAAGTACGAGCAGTACTTC
-	TRBJ2-1	TRBV7-2	TRBD2	CASSRTGTSGGSRDEQFF	TGTGCCAGCAGTCGGACCGGGACTAGCGGGGGCTCTAGGGATGAGCAGTTCTTC
few	TRBJ2-7	TRBV29-1	TRBD2	CSAMDSGGPPYEQYF	TGCAGCGCCATGGATAGCGGGGGGCCCCCCTACGAGCAGTACTTC
-	TRBJ1-6	TRBV21-1	-	CASSKALWTGATNSPLHF	TGTGCCAGCAGCAAAGCGCTTTGGACAGGGGCGACGAATTCACCCCTCCACTTT
-	TRBJ2-7	TRBV5-8	-	CASSFARDHEQYF	TGTGCCAGCAGCTTTGCGAGAGATCACGAGCAGTACTTC
-	TRBJ1-2	TRBV2	-	CASSVTGLLNYGYTF	TGTGCCAGCAGTGTAACAGGCCTCCTCAACTATGGCTACACCTTC
-	TRBJ1-2	TRBV2	-	CASSETGKVYNYGYTF	TGTGCCAGCAGTGAAACAGGGAAGGTATATAACTATGGCTACACCTTC